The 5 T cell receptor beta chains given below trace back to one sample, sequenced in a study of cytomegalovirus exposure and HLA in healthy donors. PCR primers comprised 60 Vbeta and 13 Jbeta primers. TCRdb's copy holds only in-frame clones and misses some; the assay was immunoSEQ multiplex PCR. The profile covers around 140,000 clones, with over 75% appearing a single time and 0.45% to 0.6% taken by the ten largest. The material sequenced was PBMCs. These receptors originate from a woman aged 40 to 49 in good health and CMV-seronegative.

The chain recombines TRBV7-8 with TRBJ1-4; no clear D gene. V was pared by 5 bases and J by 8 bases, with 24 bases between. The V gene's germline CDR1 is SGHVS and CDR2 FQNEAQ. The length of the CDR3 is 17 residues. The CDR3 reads CASSPTTGSFHGEKLFF. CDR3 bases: TGTGCCAGCAGCCCGACGACCGGGAGTTTTCATGGCGAAAAACTGTTTTTT. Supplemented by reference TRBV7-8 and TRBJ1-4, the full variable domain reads GAGVSQSPRYKVAKRGQDVALRCDPISGHVSLFWYQQALGQGPEFLTYFQNEAQLDKSGLPSDRFFAERPEGSVSTLKIQRTQQEDSAVYLCASSPTTGSFHGEKLFFGSGTQLSVL.

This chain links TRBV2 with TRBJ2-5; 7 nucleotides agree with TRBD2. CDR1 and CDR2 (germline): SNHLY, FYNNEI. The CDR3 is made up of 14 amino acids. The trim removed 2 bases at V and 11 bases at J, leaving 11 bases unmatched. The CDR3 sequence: CASSEPQTEGGQYF. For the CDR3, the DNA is TGTGCCAGCAGTGAACCCCAAACCGAGGGAGGGCAGTACTTC.

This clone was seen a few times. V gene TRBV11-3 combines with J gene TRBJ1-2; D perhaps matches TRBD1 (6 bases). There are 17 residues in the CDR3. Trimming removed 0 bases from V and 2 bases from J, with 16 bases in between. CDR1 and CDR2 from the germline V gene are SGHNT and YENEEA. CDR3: CASSLDHGGKSNYGYTF. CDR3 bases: TGTGCCAGCAGCTTAGATCATGGGGGCAAGTCGAACTATGGCTACACCTTC.

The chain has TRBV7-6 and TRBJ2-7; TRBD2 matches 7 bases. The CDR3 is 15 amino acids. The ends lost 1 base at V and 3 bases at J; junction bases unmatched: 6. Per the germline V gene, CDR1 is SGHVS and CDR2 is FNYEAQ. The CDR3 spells CASSLGPSGDYEQYF. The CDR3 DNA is TGTGCCAGCAGCTTAGGGCCTAGCGGAGACTACGAGCAGTACTTC.

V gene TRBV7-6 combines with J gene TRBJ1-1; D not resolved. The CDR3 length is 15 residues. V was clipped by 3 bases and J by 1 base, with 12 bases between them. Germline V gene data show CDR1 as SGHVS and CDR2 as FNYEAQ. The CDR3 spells CASSFKPLPNTEAFF. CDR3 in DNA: TGTGCCAGCAGCTTCAAGCCATTACCGAACACTGAAGCTTTCTTT.